A single T cell receptor beta chain is shown here with its context. Its target is unknown. The table came from immunoSEQ multiplex PCR; TCRdb's copy has only in-frame clones and leaves some out. Of about 56,000 clones in the sample, approximately 90% are singletons; the top ten hold roughly 1.2%. This sample was taken from a study of cytomegalovirus exposure and HLA in healthy donors. Across the whole study: Per a later analysis, the roughly 690 first-cohort and some 130 validation repertoires shared one platform. Overall study findings and caveats: In vitro data verified a few CMV-associated chains as specific for CMV antigens. Most observed TCR sequences were rare, whereas some public TCRs were detected in many donors.

While the first cohort had 600 to 850 subjects, the donors belonged to the separate validation cohort of roughly 130 subjects. V was trimmed by 5 bases and J by 2 bases, leaving 19 bases between them. The CDR3 consists of 17 residues. Germline-derived CDR1 and CDR2 are LNHDA and SQIVND (reference sequence). The chain uses TRBV19 and TRBJ1-5, with a weak D call TRBD1 (6 bases). This clonotype originated in a man aged 18 to 29 in good health and CMV-seronegative. The sample comprised PBMCs. The CDR3 DNA follows: TGTGCCAGTAGTTCCCAGGGGAACGGGTTGGGCAATCAGCCCCAGCATTTT. Its protein is CASSSQGNGLGNQPQHF. Combining the CDR3 with reference TRBV19 and TRBJ1-5 gives the whole variable domain DGGITQSPKYLFRKEGQNVTLSCEQNLNHDAMYWYRQDPGQGLRLIYYSQIVNDFQKGDIAEGYSVSREKKESFPLTVTSAQKNPTAFYLCASSSQGNGLGNQPQHFGDGTRLSIL.